This TCR beta chain was obtained from a study of T-cell memory formation after mild COVID-19. TCRdb called the 5' RACE reads again in MiXCR, with one record for every CDR3 protein. The table has about 560,000 distinct CDR3 sequences, 15% to 20% seen once; the top ten hold 8.1%. Broader study findings: Researchers report contracting CD4+ clones mostly in CM and EM, with CD8+ clones in EMRA. Contracting clones, day 15 to 85, had balanced CD4/CD8, and later expanders favored CD4+.

The germline V gene encodes CDR1 SGHNT and CDR2 YYREEE (reference sequence). Trimming removed 0 bases at V and 4 bases at J, with 7 bases between. This CDR3 region has 13 residues. This clonotype was counted a few times. Its antigen is as yet unknown. The source material was PBMCs or a T cell subset sorted from them (not recorded which). The receptor was derived from an adult woman who had mild COVID-19 (a few samples of this study predate the infection). Cell type and time point are not known. This chain connects TRBV5-4 to TRBJ1-1; D is uncertain. The DNA of the CDR3 is TGTGCCAGCAGCTTGGACGGTATCACTGAAGCTTTCTTT. Protein product: CASSLDGITEAFF.